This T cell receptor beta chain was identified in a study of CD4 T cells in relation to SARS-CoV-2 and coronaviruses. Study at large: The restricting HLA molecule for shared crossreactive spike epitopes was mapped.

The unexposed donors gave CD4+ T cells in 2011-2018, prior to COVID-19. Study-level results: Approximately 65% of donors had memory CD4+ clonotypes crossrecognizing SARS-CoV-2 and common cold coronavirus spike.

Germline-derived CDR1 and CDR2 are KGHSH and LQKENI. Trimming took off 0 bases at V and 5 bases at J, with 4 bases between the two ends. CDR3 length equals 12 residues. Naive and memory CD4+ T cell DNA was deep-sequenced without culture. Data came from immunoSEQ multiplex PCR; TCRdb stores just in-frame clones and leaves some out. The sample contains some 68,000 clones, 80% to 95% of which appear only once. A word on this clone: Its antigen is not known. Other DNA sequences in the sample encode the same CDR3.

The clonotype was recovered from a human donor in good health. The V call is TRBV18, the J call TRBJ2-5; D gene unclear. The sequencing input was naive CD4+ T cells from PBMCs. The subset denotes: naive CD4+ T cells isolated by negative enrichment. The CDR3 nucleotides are TGTGCCAGCTCACCACCCGGGGAGACCCAGTACTTC. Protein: CASSPPGETQYF.